This TCR beta chain originates from a study of T cells after yellow fever vaccination. TCRdb passed the 5' RACE reads through MiXCR, listing each CDR3 protein once. The profile shows approximately 330,000 distinct CDR3 sequences, over 3.5% of them singletons. V lost 2 bases and J lost 5; bases outside the gene matches: 8. CDR1 is KGHSH and CDR2 is LQKENI in the germline V gene. The CDR3 consists of 16 residues. This chain connects TRBV18 to TRBJ2-1, with 8 bases that match TRBD2. The sequenced sample was PBMCs, obtained 5 days after the yellow fever booster vaccination. This sequence was found in a man younger than 35 who received the YFV17D yellow fever vaccine. CDR3 bases: TGTGCCAGCTCACCAAGGAATTGGCGGGGGGACAATGAGCAGTTCTTC. As protein: CASSPRNWRGDNEQFF.